The 3 T cell receptor beta chains below come from one sample, sequenced in a study of naive and memory T cell subsets. The beta constant-region primer was an equimolar mix of two oligonucleotides covering TRBC1 and TRBC2. MiXCR, applied by TCRdb to the UMI-ligation and nested PCR reads, yields one record per CDR3 protein. In the table there are some 85,000 distinct CDR3 sequences, around 13% of which are singletons. The material sequenced was central memory CD4+ T cells from blood. The source is a human donor in good health.

The chain joins TRBV24-1 to TRBJ1-2; D is perhaps TRBD1 (6 bases). Looked up from germline, CDR1 is KGHDR and CDR2 is SFDVKD. This CDR3 region has 16 residues. V was cut by 3 bases and J by 4 bases, with 17 bases left in between. CDR3 in amino acids: CATSDPAAGASYGYTF. Written as DNA, the CDR3 is TGTGCCACCAGTGATCCTGCAGCGGGGGCAAGCTATGGCTACACCTTC.

The chain links TRBV5-1 to TRBJ2-3; D is undetermined. V was cut by 6 bases and J by 0 bases, with 14 bases left in between. The germline V gene has CDR1 SGHRS and CDR2 YFSETQ. CDR3 size: 15 residues. CDR3 in DNA: TGCGCCAGCACCTTTGTGGATCGGAGCACAGATACGCAGTATTTT. Amino acid sequence: CASTFVDRSTDTQYF.

The rearrangement joins TRBV20-1 to TRBJ1-1, with 7 bases identical to TRBD1. J was trimmed by 6 bases and V by 6 bases; bases with no gene match: 13. The CDR3 consists of 14 residues. Per germline, CDR1 DFQATT and CDR2 SNEGSKA (reference sequence). The DNA of the CDR3 is TGCAGTGCGCCTGAGATCAGGGGGTCGGCTGAAGCTTTCTTT. Translating gives CSAPEIRGSAEAFF.